This T cell receptor beta chain was captured by sequencing in a study of CD8+CD57+ T cells in acquired aplastic anemia. V was cut by 1 base and J by 5 bases, with 6 bases left in between. The CDR3 contains 13 residues. Germline V lookup: CDR1 SGDLS, CDR2 YYNGEE. Template material for TCR beta VDJ and CDR3 profiling consisted of genomic DNA. TCRdb passed the reads through MiXCR, listing each CDR3 protein once. The data contain about 190,000 distinct CDR3 sequences, around three fifths of them singletons. The specimen was sorted CD4+, CD8+, or CD8+CD57+ T cells (not recorded which) from PBMCs. The sequence was collected from a human donor with severe aplastic anemia or a healthy control (not recorded which). The rearrangement joins TRBV9 to TRBJ2-2; D uncertain. Written as DNA, the CDR3 is TGTGCCAGCAGCGTACTACAAACCGGGGAGCTGTTTTTT. Protein: CASSVLQTGELFF.